This is a list of T cell receptor beta chains from one sample in a study of cytomegalovirus exposure and HLA in healthy donors. Generated by immunoSEQ multiplex PCR, the TCRdb table keeps only in-frame clones and is missing some. The sample consists of tens of thousands of clones, 84% of them appearing once. The sample comprised PBMCs. The receptors stem from a man younger than 35 in good health and CMV-seronegative. Both conserved end residues are part of each CDR3. The D gene is left open where the match is weak. Clone size is shown for a subset of rows, as once, few, many or a class of expanded clone.

cdr3_aa: CASSEVGTSTETQYF
cdr3_nt: TGTGCCAGCAGTGAAGTAGGGACTAGCACGGAGACCCAGTACTTC
v_call: TRBV2
j_call: TRBJ2-5
d_call: TRBD2
clone_size: .

cdr3_aa: CASSQVSGLASNEQFF
cdr3_nt: TGTGCCAGCAGCCAAGTGTCCGGACTAGCGAGTAATGAGCAGTTCTTC
v_call: TRBV14
j_call: TRBJ2-1
d_call: TRBD2
clone_size: .

cdr3_aa: CASSDARGLYEQYF
cdr3_nt: TGTGCCAGCAGTGATGCCAGGGGGTTGTACGAGCAGTACTTC
v_call: TRBV25-1
j_call: TRBJ2-7
d_call: TRBD1
clone_size: once

cdr3_aa: CAWSRGTGRNQPQHF
cdr3_nt: TGTGCCTGGAGCAGAGGGACAGGCAGAAATCAGCCCCAGCATTTT
v_call: TRBV30
j_call: TRBJ1-5
d_call: TRBD1
clone_size: .

cdr3_aa: CASSLDSVRVMNTEAFF
cdr3_nt: TGTGCCAGCAGCTTGGATTCGGTCAGGGTCATGAACACTGAAGCTTTCTTT
v_call: TRBV5-5
j_call: TRBJ1-1
d_call: .
clone_size: .

cdr3_aa: CASSLRDTRGDYGYTF
cdr3_nt: TGTGCCAGCAGCTTAAGGGACACCAGGGGGGACTATGGCTACACCTTC
v_call: TRBV5-5
j_call: TRBJ1-2
d_call: TRBD1
clone_size: .

cdr3_aa: CASSLGLPYEQFF
cdr3_nt: TGTGCCAGCAGTCTGGGACTTCCCTATGAGCAGTTCTTC
v_call: TRBV28
j_call: TRBJ2-1
d_call: .
clone_size: .

cdr3_aa: CASSFTRQGSREKLFF
cdr3_nt: TGTGCCAGCAGCTTCACCCGACAGGGGAGTCGCGAAAAACTGTTTTTT
v_call: TRBV7-8
j_call: TRBJ1-4
d_call: TRBD1
clone_size: .

cdr3_aa: CASRRQGITEAFF
cdr3_nt: TGTGCCAGCAGGAGACAGGGTATCACTGAAGCTTTCTTT
v_call: TRBV11-2
j_call: TRBJ1-1
d_call: TRBD1
clone_size: .

cdr3_aa: CASSQESFGLAHLQQFF
cdr3_nt: TGTGCCAGCAGCCAAGAATCTTTTGGACTAGCGCATCTTCAGCAGTTCTTC
v_call: TRBV14
j_call: TRBJ2-1
d_call: TRBD2
clone_size: few

cdr3_aa: CASSLGASLYEQYF
cdr3_nt: TGTGCCAGCAGTTTAGGGGCTTCCCTCTACGAGCAGTACTTC
v_call: TRBV27
j_call: TRBJ2-7
d_call: .
clone_size: once

cdr3_aa: CASSFRGTRGMETQYF
cdr3_nt: TGCGCCAGCAGCTTTCGAGGTACCAGGGGGATGGAGACCCAGTACTTC
v_call: TRBV5-1
j_call: TRBJ2-5
d_call: TRBD1
clone_size: .

cdr3_aa: CASSVDLTQGNLGNTIYF
cdr3_nt: TGTGCCAGCAGCGTCGACCTGACACAGGGGAATCTGGGAAACACCATATATTTT
v_call: TRBV9
j_call: TRBJ1-3
d_call: TRBD1
clone_size: .

cdr3_aa: CASRLTWDRPTPSNYGYTF
cdr3_nt: TGTGCCAGCAGACTGACTTGGGACAGGCCAACACCGTCTAACTATGGCTACACCTTC
v_call: TRBV28
j_call: TRBJ1-2
d_call: TRBD1
clone_size: .

cdr3_aa: CASSLTGALYGYTF
cdr3_nt: TGTGCCAGCAGCTTGACAGGGGCGCTCTATGGCTACACCTTC
v_call: TRBV6-1
j_call: TRBJ1-2
d_call: TRBD1
clone_size: .

cdr3_aa: CASNSPPVNQPQHF
cdr3_nt: TGCGCCAGTAACTCTCCCCCGGTAAATCAGCCCCAGCATTTT
v_call: TRBV10-1
j_call: TRBJ1-5
d_call: .
clone_size: .

cdr3_aa: CASSSQGAGTEAFF
cdr3_nt: TGTGCCAGCAGTTCCCAGGGGGCAGGCACTGAAGCTTTCTTT
v_call: TRBV2
j_call: TRBJ1-1
d_call: TRBD1
clone_size: .

cdr3_aa: CSVGLAEPLNEQFF
cdr3_nt: TGCAGCGTTGGCCTAGCGGAACCACTGAATGAGCAGTTCTTC
v_call: TRBV29-1
j_call: TRBJ2-1
d_call: TRBD2
clone_size: .

cdr3_aa: CASSEGLGVDNQPQHF
cdr3_nt: TGTGCCAGCAGTGAAGGTTTAGGGGTAGACAATCAGCCCCAGCATTTT
v_call: TRBV2
j_call: TRBJ1-5
d_call: .
clone_size: .

cdr3_aa: CASSLDGHPDRGSGQPQHF
cdr3_nt: TGTGCCAGCAGCTTAGACGGTCACCCGGACAGGGGATCGGGTCAGCCCCAGCATTTT
v_call: TRBV7-4
j_call: TRBJ1-5
d_call: TRBD1
clone_size: once

cdr3_aa: CASRGQGRVGNTIYF
cdr3_nt: TGTGCCAGCAGAGGACAGGGACGAGTGGGGAACACCATATATTTT
v_call: TRBV27
j_call: TRBJ1-3
d_call: TRBD1
clone_size: .

cdr3_aa: CSVEGVGDEQYF
cdr3_nt: TGCAGCGTTGAAGGGGTGGGAGACGAGCAGTACTTC
v_call: TRBV29-1
j_call: TRBJ2-7
d_call: .
clone_size: .

cdr3_aa: CASSLAGPKNTEAFF
cdr3_nt: TGTGCCAGCAGCTTAGCTGGGCCCAAGAACACTGAAGCTTTCTTT
v_call: TRBV7-9
j_call: TRBJ1-1
d_call: .
clone_size: .

cdr3_aa: CASSSTSGRKGEQFF
cdr3_nt: TGTGCCAGCAGCTCCACTAGCGGGAGGAAGGGTGAGCAGTTCTTC
v_call: TRBV7-9
j_call: TRBJ2-1
d_call: TRBD2
clone_size: .

cdr3_aa: CASSRLGLAGGREETQYF
cdr3_nt: TGTGCCAGCAGCAGACTCGGACTAGCGGGAGGGAGGGAAGAGACCCAGTACTTC
v_call: TRBV27
j_call: TRBJ2-5
d_call: TRBD2
clone_size: .

cdr3_aa: CASSRRQAPMNSPLHF
cdr3_nt: TGTGCCAGCAGCCGGAGACAGGCACCAATGAATTCACCCCTCCACTTT
v_call: TRBV11-2
j_call: TRBJ1-6
d_call: .
clone_size: .

cdr3_aa: CASSLGLAGAFEQFF
cdr3_nt: TGTGCCAGCAGCCTCGGACTAGCGGGAGCTTTTGAGCAGTTCTTC
v_call: TRBV5-4
j_call: TRBJ2-1
d_call: TRBD2
clone_size: .

cdr3_aa: CATSRDRDRAKNEQFF
cdr3_nt: TGTGCCACCAGCAGAGATCGGGACAGGGCGAAGAATGAGCAGTTCTTC
v_call: TRBV15
j_call: TRBJ2-1
d_call: TRBD1
clone_size: once

cdr3_aa: CASSVSSGIQANGYTF
cdr3_nt: TGTGCCAGCAGCGTGAGCTCCGGGATCCAAGCTAATGGCTACACCTTC
v_call: TRBV9
j_call: TRBJ1-2
d_call: .
clone_size: .

cdr3_aa: CASSLTSLPGTGNNYGYTF
cdr3_nt: TGTGCCAGCAGCTTGACGAGTCTCCCAGGGACAGGGAATAACTATGGCTACACCTTC
v_call: TRBV7-9
j_call: TRBJ1-2
d_call: TRBD1
clone_size: .

cdr3_aa: CASSMLGSPGGETQYF
cdr3_nt: TGCGCCAGCAGCATGCTGGGCAGCCCAGGGGGAGAGACCCAGTACTTC
v_call: TRBV5-1
j_call: TRBJ2-5
d_call: TRBD1
clone_size: .

cdr3_aa: CASSFRQGNGYTF
cdr3_nt: TGTGCCAGCAGTTTTCGGCAGGGCAATGGCTACACCTTC
v_call: TRBV27
j_call: TRBJ1-2
d_call: .
clone_size: .

cdr3_aa: CASSGRAADSQYF
cdr3_nt: TGTGCCAGCAGTGGGCGAGCGGCGGATTCGCAGTATTTT
v_call: TRBV2
j_call: TRBJ2-3
d_call: .
clone_size: .

cdr3_aa: CASSPQMAGGGYGYTF
cdr3_nt: TGTGCCAGCTCACCACAGATGGCGGGCGGCGGCTATGGCTACACCTTC
v_call: TRBV18
j_call: TRBJ1-2
d_call: .
clone_size: .

cdr3_aa: CASSLIGGGQETQYF
cdr3_nt: TGCGCCAGCAGCTTGATCGGCGGTGGTCAAGAGACCCAGTACTTC
v_call: TRBV5-1
j_call: TRBJ2-5
d_call: .
clone_size: .

cdr3_aa: CASSQDDSSYNEQFF
cdr3_nt: TGCGCCAGCAGCCAAGATGACTCCTCCTACAATGAGCAGTTCTTC
v_call: TRBV4-1
j_call: TRBJ2-1
d_call: .
clone_size: .

cdr3_aa: CASSSGQGHTGELFF
cdr3_nt: TGTGCCAGCAGTTCGGGACAGGGTCACACCGGGGAGCTGTTTTTT
v_call: TRBV28
j_call: TRBJ2-2
d_call: TRBD1
clone_size: medium-sized

cdr3_aa: CASSLAGNTEAFF
cdr3_nt: TGCGCCAGCAGCTTGGCCGGGAACACTGAAGCTTTCTTT
v_call: TRBV5-1
j_call: TRBJ1-1
d_call: .
clone_size: .

cdr3_aa: CASSARSGETNNEQFF
cdr3_nt: TGTGCCAGCAGCGCCCGTTCAGGGGAAACTAACAATGAGCAGTTCTTC
v_call: TRBV11-2
j_call: TRBJ2-1
d_call: .
clone_size: .

cdr3_aa: CASSERYEQYF
cdr3_nt: TGTGCCAGCAGCGAGAGATACGAGCAGTACTTC
v_call: TRBV2
j_call: TRBJ2-7
d_call: .
clone_size: .

cdr3_aa: CASTKRTGFNYGYTF
cdr3_nt: TGTGCCAGCACCAAAAGGACAGGGTTTAACTATGGCTACACCTTC
v_call: TRBV28
j_call: TRBJ1-2
d_call: TRBD1
clone_size: .

cdr3_aa: CASSPGGVANQPQHF
cdr3_nt: TGTGCCAGTAGCCCTGGGGGCGTTGCAAATCAGCCCCAGCATTTT
v_call: TRBV19
j_call: TRBJ1-5
d_call: .
clone_size: .

cdr3_aa: CASSIGLAGVYEQFF
cdr3_nt: TGTGCCAGCAGCATCGGACTAGCGGGAGTTTATGAGCAGTTCTTC
v_call: TRBV11-3
j_call: TRBJ2-1
d_call: TRBD2
clone_size: .

cdr3_aa: CASTFGGSTDTQYF
cdr3_nt: TGTGCCAGCACCTTCGGAGGGAGCACAGATACGCAGTATTTT
v_call: TRBV28
j_call: TRBJ2-3
d_call: .
clone_size: few

cdr3_aa: CASSLASQGNQPQHF
cdr3_nt: TGTGCCAGCAGCTTAGCATCCCAGGGCAATCAGCCCCAGCATTTT
v_call: TRBV7-8
j_call: TRBJ1-5
d_call: .
clone_size: .

cdr3_aa: CATFESMGTDTQYF
cdr3_nt: TGTGCCACCTTCGAGTCGATGGGCACAGATACGCAGTATTTT
v_call: TRBV13
j_call: TRBJ2-3
d_call: .
clone_size: .

cdr3_aa: CASKTGFSTDTQYF
cdr3_nt: TGTGCCAGTAAGACAGGGTTCAGCACAGATACGCAGTATTTT
v_call: TRBV19
j_call: TRBJ2-3
d_call: TRBD1
clone_size: .

cdr3_aa: CASNHSPELHTQFF
cdr3_nt: TGTGCCAGCAACCATAGCCCTGAGTTACATACACAGTTCTTC
v_call: TRBV6-1
j_call: TRBJ2-1
d_call: .
clone_size: few

cdr3_aa: CASSVPFDRDPGEKLFF
cdr3_nt: TGTGCCAGCAGTGTGCCGTTCGACAGGGATCCGGGGGAAAAACTGTTTTTT
v_call: TRBV6-1
j_call: TRBJ1-4
d_call: TRBD1
clone_size: few

cdr3_aa: CASSEATSVWQETQYF
cdr3_nt: TGTGCCAGCAGTGAAGCGACTAGCGTGTGGCAAGAGACCCAGTACTTC
v_call: TRBV2
j_call: TRBJ2-5
d_call: TRBD2
clone_size: .

cdr3_aa: CASSLEVSGNARTDTQYF
cdr3_nt: TGCGCCAGCAGCTTGGAGGTTAGCGGGAACGCCAGGACAGATACGCAGTATTTT
v_call: TRBV5-1
j_call: TRBJ2-3
d_call: TRBD2
clone_size: .

cdr3_aa: CASSLGLEAFF
cdr3_nt: TGTGCCAGCAGCTTGGGACTTGAAGCTTTCTTT
v_call: TRBV11-2
j_call: TRBJ1-1
d_call: .
clone_size: once

cdr3_aa: CASSVQGGNEKLFF
cdr3_nt: TGTGCCAGCAGTGTACAGGGGGGTAATGAAAAACTGTTTTTT
v_call: TRBV6-5
j_call: TRBJ1-4
d_call: TRBD1
clone_size: .

cdr3_aa: CASSVASRPDTQYF
cdr3_nt: TGTGCCAGCAGCGTAGCTTCGCGGCCAGATACGCAGTATTTT
v_call: TRBV9
j_call: TRBJ2-3
d_call: .
clone_size: .

cdr3_aa: CASRVGAGAGELFF
cdr3_nt: TGTGCCAGTAGGGTAGGAGCAGGGGCCGGGGAGCTGTTTTTT
v_call: TRBV19
j_call: TRBJ2-2
d_call: .
clone_size: .

cdr3_aa: CASSWGQGDYNEQFF
cdr3_nt: TGTGCCAGCAGCTGGGGACAGGGGGACTACAATGAGCAGTTCTTC
v_call: TRBV7-2
j_call: TRBJ2-1
d_call: TRBD1
clone_size: .

cdr3_aa: CASRPGELVPDEQFF
cdr3_nt: TGTGCCAGCAGACCGGGGGAGTTGGTTCCGGATGAGCAGTTCTTC
v_call: TRBV19
j_call: TRBJ2-1
d_call: .
clone_size: .

cdr3_aa: CASSTDGGQGPYEQYF
cdr3_nt: TGCGCCAGCTCTACAGACGGGGGACAGGGACCCTACGAGCAGTACTTC
v_call: TRBV4-1
j_call: TRBJ2-7
d_call: TRBD1
clone_size: .

cdr3_aa: CAILRTGRNYEQYF
cdr3_nt: TGTGCCATACTCCGGACAGGGAGAAACTACGAGCAGTACTTC
v_call: TRBV28
j_call: TRBJ2-7
d_call: TRBD1
clone_size: .

cdr3_aa: CASSDPVAGAQSSYEQYF
cdr3_nt: TGTGCCAGCAGTGATCCGGTAGCGGGGGCCCAGAGCTCCTACGAGCAGTACTTC
v_call: TRBV2
j_call: TRBJ2-7
d_call: TRBD2
clone_size: few